This T cell receptor (beta chain) was captured by sequencing in a study of early T cells in non-severe SARS-CoV-2 infection. Overall study context: Unsorted whole-blood RNA was sequenced in bulk, leaving chains unpaired.

Trimming at V came to 5 bases and at J to 1 base, leaving 3 bases not matched to a gene. CDR3 size: 14 residues. Germline assignment: CDR1 SGHAT and CDR2 FQNNGV. Attachment of unique molecular identifiers to individual cDNA molecules was performed. TCRdb re-analysed the 5' RACE reads in MiXCR, keeping a single row per CDR3 protein. This table has some 40,000 distinct CDR3 sequences, around 5.8% appearing once. General study points: Using VDJdb, the matching emphasized anti-spike CD8 responses while missing private and CD4 specificities.

This clonotype was picked up many times. Its antigen is not known. This rearrangement joins TRBV11-2 to TRBJ1-2; 8 positions match TRBD1. Source: whole blood, taken at baseline. This TCR was sampled from an adult who was a healthcare worker with PCR-confirmed SARS-CoV-2 infection or an uninfected control (not recorded which). The CDR3 reads CASSPDRVNYGYTF. In DNA, the CDR3 is TGTGCCAGCAGCCCGGACAGGGTTAACTATGGCTACACCTTC.